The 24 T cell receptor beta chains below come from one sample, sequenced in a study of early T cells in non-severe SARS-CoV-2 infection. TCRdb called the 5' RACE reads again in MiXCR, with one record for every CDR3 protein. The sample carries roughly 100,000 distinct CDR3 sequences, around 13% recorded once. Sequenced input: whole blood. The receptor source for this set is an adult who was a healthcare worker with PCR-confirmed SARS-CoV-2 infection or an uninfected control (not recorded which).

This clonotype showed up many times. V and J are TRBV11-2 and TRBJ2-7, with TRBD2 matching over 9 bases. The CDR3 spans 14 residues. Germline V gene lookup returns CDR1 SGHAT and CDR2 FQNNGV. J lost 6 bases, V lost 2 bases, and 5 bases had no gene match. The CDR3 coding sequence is TGTGCCAGCAGCTTACGAGCGGGGGGCCGCGAGCAGTACTTC. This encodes CASSLRAGGREQYF.

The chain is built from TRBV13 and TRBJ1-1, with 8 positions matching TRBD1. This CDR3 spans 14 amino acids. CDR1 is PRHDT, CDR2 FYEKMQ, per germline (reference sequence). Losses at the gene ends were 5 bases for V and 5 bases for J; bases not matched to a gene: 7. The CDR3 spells CASSLEDRETEAFF. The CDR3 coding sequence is TGTGCCAGCAGCCTAGAGGACAGGGAGACTGAAGCTTTCTTT.

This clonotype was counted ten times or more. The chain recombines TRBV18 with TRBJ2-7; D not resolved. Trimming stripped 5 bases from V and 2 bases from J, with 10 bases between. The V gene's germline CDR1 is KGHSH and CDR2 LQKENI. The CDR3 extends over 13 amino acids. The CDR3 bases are TGTGCCAGCTCAGCGGACGGAACCTACGAGCAGTACTTC. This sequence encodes CASSADGTYEQYF.

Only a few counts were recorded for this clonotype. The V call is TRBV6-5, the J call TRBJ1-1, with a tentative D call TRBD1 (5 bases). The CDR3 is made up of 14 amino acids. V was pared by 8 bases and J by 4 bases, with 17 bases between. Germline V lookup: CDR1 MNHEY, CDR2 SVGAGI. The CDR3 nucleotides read TGTGCCAGCGGAGACAGTTTGGGGCCCACTGAAGCTTTCTTT. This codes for CASGDSLGPTEAFF.

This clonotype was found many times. CDR3 sequence reads: CASRKTSGRTVYEQFF. The DNA for the CDR3 is TGTGCCAGTAGAAAGACTAGCGGGAGGACCGTTTATGAGCAGTTCTTC. The genes are TRBV19 and TRBJ2-1; 13 bases map to TRBD2. CDR3 length equals 16 residues. CDR1 is LNHDA, CDR2 SQIVND, per germline (reference sequence). V lost 6 bases and J lost 8; bases outside the gene matches: 10.

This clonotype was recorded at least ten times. CDR3 DNA: TGTGCCAGAAGCTTCGTGAGGGTTTCAAATGAGCAGTTCTTC. It specifies CARSFVRVSNEQFF. The gene calls are TRBV5-3 and TRBJ2-1; a weak D match, TRBD2 (5 bases). TRBV5-3 is given ORF status, its function remaining uncertain. This CDR3 spans 14 amino acids. Trimming cost V 2 bases and J 7 bases, with 13 bases left between them.

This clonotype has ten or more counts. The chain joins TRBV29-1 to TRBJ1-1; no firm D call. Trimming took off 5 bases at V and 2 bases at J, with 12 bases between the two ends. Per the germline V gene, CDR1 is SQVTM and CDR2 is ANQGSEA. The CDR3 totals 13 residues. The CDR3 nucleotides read TGCAGCGTTAAATCCCCTAGAAACACTGAAGCTTTCTTT. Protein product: CSVKSPRNTEAFF. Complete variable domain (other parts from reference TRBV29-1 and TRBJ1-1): SAVISQKPSRDICQRGTSLTIQCQVDSQVTMMFWYRQQPGQSLTLIATANQGSEATYESGFVIDKFPISRPNLTFSTLTVSNMSPEDSSIYLCSVKSPRNTEAFFGQGTRLTVV.

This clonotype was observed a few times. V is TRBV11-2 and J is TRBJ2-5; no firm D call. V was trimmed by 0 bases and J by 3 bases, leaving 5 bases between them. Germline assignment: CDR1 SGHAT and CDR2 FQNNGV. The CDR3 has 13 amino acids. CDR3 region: CASSLEVEETQYF. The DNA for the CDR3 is TGTGCCAGCAGCTTAGAGGTTGAAGAGACCCAGTACTTC.

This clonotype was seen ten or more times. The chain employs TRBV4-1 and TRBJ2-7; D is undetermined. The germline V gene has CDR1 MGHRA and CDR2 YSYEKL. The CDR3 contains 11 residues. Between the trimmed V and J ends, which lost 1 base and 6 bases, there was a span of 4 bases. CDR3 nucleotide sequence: TGCGCCAGCAGCCAAGGGGTCGAGCAGTACTTC. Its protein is CASSQGVEQYF.

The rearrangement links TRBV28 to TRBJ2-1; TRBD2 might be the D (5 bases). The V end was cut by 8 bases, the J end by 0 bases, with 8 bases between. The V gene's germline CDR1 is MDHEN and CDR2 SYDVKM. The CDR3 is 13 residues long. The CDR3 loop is CASGSSSYNEQFF. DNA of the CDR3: TGTGCCAGCGGGAGTTCCTCCTACAATGAGCAGTTCTTC.

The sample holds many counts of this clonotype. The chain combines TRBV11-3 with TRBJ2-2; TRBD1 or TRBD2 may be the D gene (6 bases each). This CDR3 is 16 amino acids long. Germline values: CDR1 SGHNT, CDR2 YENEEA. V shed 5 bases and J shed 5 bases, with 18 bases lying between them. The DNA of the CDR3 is TGTGCCAGCAGCAAAGAAGGGGGGCAGTATACCGGGGAGCTGTTTTTT. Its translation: CASSKEGGQYTGELFF.

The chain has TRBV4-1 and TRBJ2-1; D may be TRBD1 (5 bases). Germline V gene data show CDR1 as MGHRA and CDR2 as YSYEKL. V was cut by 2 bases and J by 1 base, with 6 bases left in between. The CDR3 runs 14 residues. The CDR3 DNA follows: TGCGCCAGCAGCCAAACAGGATCCTACAATGAGCAGTTCTTC. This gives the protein CASSQTGSYNEQFF.

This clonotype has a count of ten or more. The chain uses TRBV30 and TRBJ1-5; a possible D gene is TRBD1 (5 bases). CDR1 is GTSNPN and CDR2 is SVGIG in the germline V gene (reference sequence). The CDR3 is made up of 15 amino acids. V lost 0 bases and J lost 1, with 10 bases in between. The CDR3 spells CAWSVFGGSNQPQHF. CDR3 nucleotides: TGTGCCTGGAGTGTATTCGGGGGAAGCAATCAGCCCCAGCATTTT.

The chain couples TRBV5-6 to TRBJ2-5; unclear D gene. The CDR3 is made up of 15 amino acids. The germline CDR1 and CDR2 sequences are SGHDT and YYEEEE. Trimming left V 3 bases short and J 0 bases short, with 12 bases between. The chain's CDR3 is CASSWGLRNQETQYF. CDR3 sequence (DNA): TGTGCCAGCAGCTGGGGTTTGCGAAACCAAGAGACCCAGTACTTC.

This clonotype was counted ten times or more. The CDR3 coding sequence is TGTGCCAGCACCATGAGGGCAGGGACAGCTTTCTTT. Amino acid sequence: CASTMRAGTAFF. The chain has TRBV21-1 and TRBJ1-1. TRBV21-1 is a listed pseudogene. The CDR3 length is 12 residues.

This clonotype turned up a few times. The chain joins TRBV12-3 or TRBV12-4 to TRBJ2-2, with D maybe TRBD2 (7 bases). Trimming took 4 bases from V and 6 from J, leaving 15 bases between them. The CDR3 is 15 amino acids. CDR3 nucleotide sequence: TGTGCCAGCAGTTCTTGGCAGGGGAGGGCCGGGGAGCTGTTTTTT. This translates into CASSSWQGRAGELFF.

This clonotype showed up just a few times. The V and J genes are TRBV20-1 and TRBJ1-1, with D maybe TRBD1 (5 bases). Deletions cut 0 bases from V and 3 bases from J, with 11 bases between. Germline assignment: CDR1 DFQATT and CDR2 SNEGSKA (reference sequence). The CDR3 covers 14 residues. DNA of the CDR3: TGCAGTGCTAGAGATCCCCGGGGGGACACTGAAGCTTTCTTT. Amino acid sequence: CSARDPRGDTEAFF.

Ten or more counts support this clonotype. Here the CDR3 DNA reads TGCAGTGCCCCGAGCGGGAACACCGGGGCAGATACGCAGTATTTT. This sequence encodes CSAPSGNTGADTQYF. The chain links TRBV20-1 to TRBJ2-3, with 7 nucleotides matching TRBD2. The CDR3 is 15 amino acids. Germline lookup yields CDR1 DFQATT and CDR2 SNEGSKA (reference sequence). J was trimmed by 4 bases and V by 6 bases; bases with no gene match: 13.

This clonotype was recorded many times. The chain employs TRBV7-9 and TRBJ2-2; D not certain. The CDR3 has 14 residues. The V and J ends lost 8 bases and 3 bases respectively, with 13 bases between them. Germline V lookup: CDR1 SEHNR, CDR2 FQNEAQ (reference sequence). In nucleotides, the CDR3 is TGTGCCAGCCAGAGGACGGCGGACACCGGGGAGCTGTTTTTT. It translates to CASQRTADTGELFF.

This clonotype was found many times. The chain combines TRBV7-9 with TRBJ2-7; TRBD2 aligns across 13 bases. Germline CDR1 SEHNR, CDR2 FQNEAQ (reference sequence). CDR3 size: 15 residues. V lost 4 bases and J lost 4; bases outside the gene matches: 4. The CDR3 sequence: CASSSRLAGGYEQYF. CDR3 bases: TGTGCCAGCAGCTCACGACTAGCGGGAGGATACGAGCAGTACTTC.

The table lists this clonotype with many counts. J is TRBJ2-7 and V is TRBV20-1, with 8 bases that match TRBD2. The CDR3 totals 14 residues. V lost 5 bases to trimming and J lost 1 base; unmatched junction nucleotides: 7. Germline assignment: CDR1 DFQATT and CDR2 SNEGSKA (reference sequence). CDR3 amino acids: CSARRTSRSYEQYF. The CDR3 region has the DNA TGCAGTGCTCGGCGGACTAGCCGGTCCTACGAGCAGTACTTC.

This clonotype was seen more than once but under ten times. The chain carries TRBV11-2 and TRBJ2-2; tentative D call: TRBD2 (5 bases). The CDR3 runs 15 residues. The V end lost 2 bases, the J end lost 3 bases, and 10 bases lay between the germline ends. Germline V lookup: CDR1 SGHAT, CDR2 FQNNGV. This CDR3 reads CASSLRRRDTGELFF. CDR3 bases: TGTGCCAGCAGCTTACGCCGGCGGGACACCGGGGAGCTGTTTTTT.

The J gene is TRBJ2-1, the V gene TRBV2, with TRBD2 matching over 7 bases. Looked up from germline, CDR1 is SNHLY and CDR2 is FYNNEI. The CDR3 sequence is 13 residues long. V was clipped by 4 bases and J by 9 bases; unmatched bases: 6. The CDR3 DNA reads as TGTGCCAGCAGTGTGGCGGGAGTAGGTGAGCAGTTCTTC. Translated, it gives CASSVAGVGEQFF. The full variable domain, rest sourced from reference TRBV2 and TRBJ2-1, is EPEVTQTPSHQVTQMGQEVILRCVPISNHLYFYWYRQILGQKVEFLVSFYNNEISEKSEIFDDQFSVERPDGSNFTLKIRSTKLEDSAMYFCASSVAGVGEQFFGPGTRLTVL.

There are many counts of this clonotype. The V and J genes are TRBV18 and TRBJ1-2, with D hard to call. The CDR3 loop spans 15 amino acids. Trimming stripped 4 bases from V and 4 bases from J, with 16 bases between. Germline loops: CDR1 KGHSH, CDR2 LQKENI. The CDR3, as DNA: TGTGCCAGCTCACGACGGAGGGCAACAAGCTATGGCTACACCTTC. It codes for CASSRRRATSYGYTF.